This T cell receptor (beta chain) is drawn from a study of cytomegalovirus exposure and HLA in healthy donors. Looking at the study overall: Samples from HLA-typed donors yielded 65 million to 85 million unique TCRs in an early data release. Study conclusions and caveats: According to an earlier analysis, most TCR beta V segments yielded productive rearrangements about 90% or about 30% of the time. In a later analysis, at a false discovery rate of 0.05, under 20,000 TCR beta sequences were associated with HLA alleles. Overall, about 160 TCR beta chains were annotated as cytomegalovirus-associated.

Note on this clone: Its antigen is undetermined.

Trimming took off 1 base at V and 8 bases at J, with 11 bases between the two ends. Germline V CDR1 and CDR2: MNHNS, SASEGT. The CDR3 totals 13 residues. PCR primers comprised 60 Vbeta and 13 Jbeta primers. Clones were sequenced by immunoSEQ multiplex PCR, and TCRdb holds only the in-frame ones, with some missing. The sample has about 32,000 clones. Input material: PBMCs. This TCR was sampled from a female donor in good health and CMV-seronegative. The chain links TRBV6-1 to TRBJ1-2; D is ambiguous. DNA of the CDR3: TGTGCCAGCAGTGAAGGCTTAGCTTACGGCTACACCTTC. As protein: CASSEGLAYGYTF.